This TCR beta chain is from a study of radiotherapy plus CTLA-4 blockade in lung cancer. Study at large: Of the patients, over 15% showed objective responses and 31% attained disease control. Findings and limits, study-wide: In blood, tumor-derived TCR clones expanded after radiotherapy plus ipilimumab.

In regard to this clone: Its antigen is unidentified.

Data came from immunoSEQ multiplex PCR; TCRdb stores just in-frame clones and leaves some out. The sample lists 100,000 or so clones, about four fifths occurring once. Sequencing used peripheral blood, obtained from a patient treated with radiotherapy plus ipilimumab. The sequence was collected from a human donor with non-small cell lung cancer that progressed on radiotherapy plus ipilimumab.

DNA of the CDR3: TGTGCCAGCAGTCTTTTAGGGGGGAGTGAAAAACTGTTTTTT. This gives the protein CASSLLGGSEKLFF. This chain links TRBV2 with TRBJ1-4, with a weak D call TRBD1 (6 bases). Trimming cost V 5 bases and J 7 bases, with 14 bases left between them. Germline CDR1 SNHLY, CDR2 FYNNEI. This CDR3 is built from 14 residues. Full variable domain (outside the CDR3, taken from reference TRBV2 and TRBJ1-4): EPEVTQTPSHQVTQMGQEVILRCVPISNHLYFYWYRQILGQKVEFLVSFYNNEISEKSEIFDDQFSVERPDGSNFTLKIRSTKLEDSAMYFCASSLLGGSEKLFFGSGTQLSVL.